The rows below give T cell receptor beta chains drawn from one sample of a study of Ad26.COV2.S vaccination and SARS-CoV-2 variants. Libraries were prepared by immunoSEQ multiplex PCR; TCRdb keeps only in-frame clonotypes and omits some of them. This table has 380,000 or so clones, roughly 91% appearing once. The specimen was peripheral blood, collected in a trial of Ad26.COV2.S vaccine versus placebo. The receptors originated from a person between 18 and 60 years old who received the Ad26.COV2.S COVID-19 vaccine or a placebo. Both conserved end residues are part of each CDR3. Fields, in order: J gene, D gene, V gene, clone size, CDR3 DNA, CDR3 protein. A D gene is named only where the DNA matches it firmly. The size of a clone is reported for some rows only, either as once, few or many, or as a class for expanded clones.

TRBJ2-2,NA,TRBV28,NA,TGTGCCAGCAGTCGTCAATCTCGGACCGGGGAGCTGTTTTTT,CASSRQSRTGELFF
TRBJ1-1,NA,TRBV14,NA,TGTGCCAGCAGCCTAACGGGGGGAGGAGACACTGAAGCTTTCTTT,CASSLTGGGDTEAFF
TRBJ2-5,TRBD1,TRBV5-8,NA,TGTGCCAGCAGCGAATGGGACAGAGATCAAGAGACCCAGTACTTC,CASSEWDRDQETQYF
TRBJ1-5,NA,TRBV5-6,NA,TGTGCCAGCAGCTTGCGGGGTAGCAATCAGCCCCAGCATTTT,CASSLRGSNQPQHF
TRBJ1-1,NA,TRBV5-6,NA,TGTGCCAGCAGCCCCTCGATAAACACTGAAGCTTTCTTT,CASSPSINTEAFF
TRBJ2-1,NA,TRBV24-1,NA,TGTGCCACCAGTCCGGGAACCTACAATGAGCAGTTCTTC,CATSPGTYNEQFF
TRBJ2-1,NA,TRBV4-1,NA,TGCGCCAGCAGCGACGGGGACGAGCAGTTCTTC,CASSDGDEQFF
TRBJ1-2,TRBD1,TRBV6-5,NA,TGTGCCAGCAGTACGACAGGGGATCTTGGCTACACCTTC,CASSTTGDLGYTF
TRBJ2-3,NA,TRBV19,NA,TGTGCCAGTAGGGGGTCTAGCACAGATACGCAGTATTTT,CASRGSSTDTQYF
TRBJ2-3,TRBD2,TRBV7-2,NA,TGTGCCAGCAGCCCGTTAACTAGCGGGAGGGCCTGGGCAGATACGCAGTATTTT,CASSPLTSGRAWADTQYF
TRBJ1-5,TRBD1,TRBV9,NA,TGTGCCAGCAGCGGGACAGGGGATAGCAATCAGCCCCAGCATTTT,CASSGTGDSNQPQHF
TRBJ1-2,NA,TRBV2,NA,TGTGCCAGCGTCGGAAACACCCAGAGAGGCTACACCTTC,CASVGNTQRGYTF
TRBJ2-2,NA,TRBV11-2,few,TGTGCCAGCAGCTTAGAAGGGATCGGGGAGCTGTTTTTT,CASSLEGIGELFF
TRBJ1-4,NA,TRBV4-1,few,TGCGCCAGCAGCCGGGGACACGGAGAAAAACTGTTTTTT,CASSRGHGEKLFF
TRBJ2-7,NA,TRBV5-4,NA,TGTGCCAGCAGCTTGGCAGGGGTCTTAGAGAAGCAGTACTTC,CASSLAGVLEKQYF